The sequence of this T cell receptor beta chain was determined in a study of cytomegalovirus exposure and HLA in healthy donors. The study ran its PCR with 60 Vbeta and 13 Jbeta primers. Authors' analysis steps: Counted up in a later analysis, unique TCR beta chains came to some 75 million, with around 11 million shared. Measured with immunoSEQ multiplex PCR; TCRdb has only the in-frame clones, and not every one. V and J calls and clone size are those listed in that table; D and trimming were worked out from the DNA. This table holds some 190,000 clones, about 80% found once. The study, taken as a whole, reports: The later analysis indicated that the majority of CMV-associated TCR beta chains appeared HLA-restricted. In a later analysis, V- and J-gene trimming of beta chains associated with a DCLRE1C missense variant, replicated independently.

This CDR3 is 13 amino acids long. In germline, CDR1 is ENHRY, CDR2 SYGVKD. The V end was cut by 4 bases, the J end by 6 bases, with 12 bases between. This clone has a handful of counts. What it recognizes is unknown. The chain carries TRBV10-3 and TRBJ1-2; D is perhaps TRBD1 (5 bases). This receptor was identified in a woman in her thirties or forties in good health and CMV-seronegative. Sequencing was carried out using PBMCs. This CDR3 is CAISALGGDGYTF. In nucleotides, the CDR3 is TGTGCCATCAGTGCGCTGGGGGGGGATGGCTACACCTTC.